Below, one T cell receptor (beta chain) is given with its context. Its target is not known. A second PCR, run for roughly 6 to 11 cycles, used a sample-barcoded 5' primer plus a J-beta primer mix. Each TCR beta cDNA got a 12-nucleotide random molecular identifier. A single record per CDR3 protein comes from TCRdb applying MiXCR to the 5' RACE reads. The sample contains about 700,000 distinct CDR3 sequences, approximately 29% of which appear only once. This record belongs to a study of blood T cells in healthy people across ages. Study overall: For every two T cells, template switching captured about one barcoded beta molecule.

Looked up from germline, CDR1 is SGHTA and CDR2 is FQGNSA. V shed 4 bases, J shed 0 bases, and the junction held 1 base outside the gene matches. The CDR3 is 16 residues long. General study results and limits: Researchers report that TCR beta diversity correlated strongly with naive T cell percentage.

This chain connects TRBV7-2 to TRBJ2-2; TRBD2 agrees at 11 bases. The sequenced sample was blood. This sequence originates from a woman over 75 in good health. The CDR3 here is CASSYSGGANTGELFF. CDR3 DNA sequence: TGTGCCAGCAGCTATAGCGGGGGGGCGAACACCGGGGAGCTGTTTTTT.